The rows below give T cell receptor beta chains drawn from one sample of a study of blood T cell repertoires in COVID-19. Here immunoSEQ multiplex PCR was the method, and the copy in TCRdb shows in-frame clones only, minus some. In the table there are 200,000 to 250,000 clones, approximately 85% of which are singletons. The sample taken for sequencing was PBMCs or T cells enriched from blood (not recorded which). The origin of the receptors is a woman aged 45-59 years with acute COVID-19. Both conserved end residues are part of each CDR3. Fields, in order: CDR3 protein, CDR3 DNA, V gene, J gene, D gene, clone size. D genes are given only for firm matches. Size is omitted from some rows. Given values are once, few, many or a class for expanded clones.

CDR3: CASSKGGGFDYGYTF
DNA: TGTGCCAGCAGTAAGGGAGGGGGTTTCGACTATGGCTACACCTTC
V: TRBV28
J: TRBJ1-2
D: NA
size: once

CDR3: CASSVYPRESSYNEQFF
DNA: TGTGCCAGCAGCGTATACCCTAGGGAGAGCTCCTACAATGAGCAGTTCTTC
V: TRBV9
J: TRBJ2-1
D: NA
size: NA

CDR3: CASRRQMNTEAFF
DNA: TGTGCCAGCAGAAGACAGATGAACACTGAAGCTTTCTTT
V: TRBV6-5
J: TRBJ1-1
D: NA
size: NA

CDR3: CASSYGTGYEQYF
DNA: TGTGCCAGCAGTTACGGGACAGGGTACGAGCAGTACTTC
V: TRBV6-5
J: TRBJ2-7
D: TRBD1
size: NA

CDR3: CASSQARHYEQYF
DNA: TGCGCCAGCAGTCAAGCGCGTCACTACGAGCAGTACTTC
V: TRBV23-1
J: TRBJ2-7
D: NA
size: NA

CDR3: CASIWDRGYFYGYTF
DNA: TGTGCCAGCATTTGGGACAGGGGCTATTTCTATGGCTACACCTTC
V: TRBV2
J: TRBJ1-2
D: TRBD1
size: NA

CDR3: CASVVGPRGTDTQYF
DNA: TGCGCCAGCGTAGTGGGACCCCGGGGGACAGATACGCAGTATTTT
V: TRBV5-1
J: TRBJ2-3
D: NA
size: NA

CDR3: CASSPSWTGVYNEQFF
DNA: TGTGCCAGCAGTCCATCCTGGACAGGGGTGTACAATGAGCAGTTCTTC
V: TRBV11-2
J: TRBJ2-1
D: TRBD1
size: NA

CDR3: CASRKVQGFAYNEQFF
DNA: TGTGCCAGCAGAAAAGTCCAGGGTTTCGCCTACAATGAGCAGTTCTTC
V: TRBV21-1
J: TRBJ2-1
D: NA
size: NA

CDR3: CASSHTTGPANTGELFF
DNA: TGTGCCAGCAGTCACACGACAGGGCCCGCGAACACCGGGGAGCTGTTTTTT
V: TRBV6-2/TRBV6-3
J: TRBJ2-2
D: TRBD1
size: NA

CDR3: CASSQERGGYNEQFF
DNA: TGTGCCAGCAGCCAAGAGCGGGGGGGGTACAATGAGCAGTTCTTC
V: TRBV3-1/TRBV3-2
J: TRBJ2-1
D: TRBD2
size: NA

CDR3: CASSEVGLARETQYF
DNA: TGTGCCAGCAGTGAAGTAGGTCTAGCGAGGGAGACCCAGTACTTC
V: TRBV2
J: TRBJ2-5
D: NA
size: few

CDR3: CASSFSGDGYTF
DNA: TGCGCCAGCAGCTTCTCAGGGGATGGCTACACCTTC
V: TRBV5-1
J: TRBJ1-2
D: NA
size: NA

CDR3: CAISESDRGNEKLFF
DNA: TGTGCCATCAGTGAGTCTGACAGGGGTAATGAAAAACTGTTTTTT
V: TRBV10-3
J: TRBJ1-4
D: TRBD1
size: few

CDR3: CASSKVTGPNQPQHF
DNA: TGTGCCAGTAGTAAGGTAACAGGACCAAATCAGCCCCAGCATTTT
V: TRBV19
J: TRBJ1-5
D: NA
size: NA

CDR3: CASSQGVSNEQFF
DNA: TGTGCCAGTAGCCAGGGGGTCAGCAATGAGCAGTTCTTC
V: TRBV19
J: TRBJ2-1
D: TRBD1
size: NA

CDR3: CASSPPSRGGEKLFF
DNA: TGTGCCAGCTCACCACCGTCACGGGGGGGTGAAAAACTGTTTTTT
V: TRBV18
J: TRBJ1-4
D: NA
size: NA

CDR3: CASSVDSSRGPYGYTF
DNA: TGTGCCAGCAGCGTAGACTCGTCCAGGGGCCCCTATGGCTACACCTTC
V: TRBV9
J: TRBJ1-2
D: NA
size: NA

CDR3: CASSTITQAFHTIYF
DNA: TGTGCCAGTAGTACCATAACGCAGGCGTTCCACACCATATATTTT
V: TRBV19
J: TRBJ1-3
D: NA
size: once

CDR3: CASSRLSSGSSTDTQYF
DNA: TGCGCCAGCAGCCGACTATCTAGCGGGAGCAGCACAGATACGCAGTATTTT
V: TRBV5-1
J: TRBJ2-3
D: TRBD2
size: NA

CDR3: CASSARQGADTQYF
DNA: TGTGCCAGCAGCGCCCGACAGGGGGCAGATACGCAGTATTTT
V: TRBV7-8
J: TRBJ2-3
D: TRBD1
size: once

CDR3: CASSSSGTGADTQYF
DNA: TGTGCCAGCAGCTCCTCCGGGACAGGGGCAGATACGCAGTATTTT
V: TRBV7-3
J: TRBJ2-3
D: TRBD1
size: NA